This T cell receptor (beta chain) comes out of a study of T cell repertoires in cytomegalovirus infection. Study information: Through public TCR beta signatures, both CMV infection and matching HLA type were indicated. Findings of the study overall: Cumulative public TCR beta family frequency identified CMV carriers with the relevant HLA. HLA-C-restricted CMV clonotypes gave the most frequent clonotype in two of eight donors.

The sample holds a few counts of this clonotype. Its specificity is not known. TCRdb re-called the reads through MiXCR, storing one row per CDR3 protein. Among approximately 250,000 distinct CDR3 sequences listed, approximately 8.3% were seen once. The germline gives CDR1 MNHEY, CDR2 SVGAGI. The CDR3 loop spans 15 amino acids. V gave up 6 bases and J gave up 3 bases; unmatched junction bases: 6. This receptor was obtained from a human donor in good health (CMV status not recorded). Some clones in this sample may be carry-over from other donors' samples. The sequenced sample consisted of PBMCs. The chain couples TRBV6-5 to TRBJ1-4; 8 positions match TRBD1. The CDR3 bases are TGTGCCAGCAGATATCAGGGGGCTCCTAATGAAAAACTGTTTTTT. Protein sequence: CASRYQGAPNEKLFF.